A selection of T cell receptor beta chains follows, all from one sample in a study of shared clonotypes between healthy human individuals. The table came from immunoSEQ multiplex PCR; TCRdb's copy has only in-frame clones and leaves some out. The repertoire holds about 1,900,000 clones, with roughly 95% as singletons. Material: naive CD8+ T cells sorted from blood. The receptors were gathered from a man aged 18-30 years in good health. The conserved cysteine and the conserved F or W are not part of the CDR3 here. The D gene is left open where the match is weak.

TRBD2 TRBJ2-3 TRBV19 ASSIDSEAGGTDTQY
TRBD1 TRBJ1-1 TRBV6-5 ASSSDRGRMNTEAF
- TRBJ1-2 TRBV5-4 ASSLREANYGYT
TRBD1 TRBJ1-1 TRBV5-1 ASSPPSTGAPEAF
TRBD1 TRBJ1-3 TRBV5-1 ASSFDRDSGNTIY
- TRBJ1-5 TRBV28 ASSGRSNQPQH
TRBD2 TRBJ2-3 TRBV2 ASSYYSSGSSYTQY
- TRBJ2-7 TRBV5-8 ASSFTREQY
TRBD1 TRBJ1-2 TRBV6-5 ASSYTGQGADGYT
TRBD2 TRBJ2-3 TRBV4-3 ASSQDRTGGEGDTQY
- TRBJ2-7 TRBV29-1 SARDGFYEQY
- TRBJ2-1 TRBV27 ASRGLDHPWGENEQF
- TRBJ2-7 TRBV15 ATSTTDSTSYEQY
- TRBJ2-5 TRBV5-4 ASRMNNEETQY
- TRBJ1-2 TRBV5-4 ASWPHGGRGYT
TRBD1 TRBJ1-5 TRBV27 ASTGQGGQPQH
- TRBJ1-1 TRBV11-2 ASSFGSYATEAF
- TRBJ2-1 TRBV7-9 ASSLRGPYNEQF
TRBD1 TRBJ2-2 TRBV27 ASSYRGTGELF
- TRBJ2-5 TRBV10-3 AISEWQQETQY
TRBD2 TRBJ2-7 TRBV4-2 ASSQDRGTSSGEQY
- TRBJ2-5 TRBV25-1 ASSESGWSAQY
TRBD1 TRBJ1-2 TRBV19 ASSTSNRGRPYGYT
- TRBJ2-3 TRBV21-1 ASSKAGYTDTQY
TRBD1 TRBJ2-7 TRBV19 ASSPGQVAYEQY
- TRBJ2-1 TRBV6-5 ASSLGEFYNEQF
- TRBJ2-7 TRBV2 ASSEGKIYEQY
TRBD2 TRBJ2-7 TRBV7-9 ASSLDPTSGGYEQY
- TRBJ1-5 TRBV19 ASSGGPYQPQH
- TRBJ1-6 TRBV27 ASSLELSYNSPLH
- TRBJ1-4 TRBV7-9 ASSLARQVLF
- TRBJ1-2 TRBV10-3 ATTFGPDDGYT
TRBD1 TRBJ1-1 TRBV28 ASSLPGGMNTEAF
- TRBJ2-1 TRBV27 ASSLGLYNEQF
TRBD2 TRBJ2-2 TRBV5-6 ASSFPSGGPNTGELF
TRBD2 TRBJ2-7 TRBV4-2 ASSQFPGLAPEQY
TRBD1 TRBJ2-7 TRBV27 ASSYSTGTPYEQY
- TRBJ2-5 TRBV4-1 ASSQAWLEETQY
- TRBJ2-7 TRBV13 ASSWGLAEATYEQY
- TRBJ2-5 TRBV2 ASSDFGGQETQY
- TRBJ2-1 TRBV6-1 ASLLALNLYNEQF
- TRBJ2-7 TRBV10-3 AASAGRENSYEQY
TRBD2 TRBJ2-3 TRBV12-5 ASGPLGGSTDTQY
- TRBJ1-5 TRBV7-9 ASSLIGSNQPQH
- TRBJ1-4 TRBV30 AWSEGIATNEKLF
TRBD1 TRBJ1-4 TRBV13 ASSFFGQGKEKLF
TRBD1 TRBJ2-5 TRBV11-3 ASSVGGQGIRETQY
- TRBJ2-7 TRBV6-5 ASSYGGGGEQY
TRBD1 TRBJ2-7 TRBV7-9 ASSFGTGAYEQY
- TRBJ1-3 TRBV9 ASSVESVPGNTIY
TRBD1 TRBJ1-1 TRBV7-9 ASSTGQGGADTEAF
- TRBJ2-1 TRBV9 ASSGGTPLREQF
- TRBJ2-7 TRBV19 ASSYEQY
- TRBJ1-4 TRBV7-8 ASSSTGLANEKLF
TRBD1 TRBJ2-7 TRBV15 ATSVSAGGYYEQY
TRBD1 TRBJ1-1 TRBV5-1 ASSALSAGGLPMNTEAF
TRBD1 TRBJ2-5 TRBV13 ASSLGGQGEETQY
TRBD2 TRBJ2-7 TRBV7-2 ASSLGGLTYEQY
- TRBJ2-7 TRBV7-6 ASREETSDAYEQY